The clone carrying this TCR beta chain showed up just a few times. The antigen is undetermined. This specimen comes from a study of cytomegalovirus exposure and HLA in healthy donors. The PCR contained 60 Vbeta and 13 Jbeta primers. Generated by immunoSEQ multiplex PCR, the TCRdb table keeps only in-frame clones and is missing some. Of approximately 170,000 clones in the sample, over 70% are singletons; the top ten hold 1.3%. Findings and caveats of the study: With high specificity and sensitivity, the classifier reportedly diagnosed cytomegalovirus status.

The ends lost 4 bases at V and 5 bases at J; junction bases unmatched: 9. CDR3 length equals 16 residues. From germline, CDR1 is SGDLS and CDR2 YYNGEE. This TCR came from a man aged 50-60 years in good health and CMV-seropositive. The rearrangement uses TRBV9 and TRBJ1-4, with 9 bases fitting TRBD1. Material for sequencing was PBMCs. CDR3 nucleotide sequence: TGTGCCAGCAGCCCCCGGACAGGGGTAGTGAATGAAAAACTGTTTTTT. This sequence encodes CASSPRTGVVNEKLFF.